The present entry profiles one T cell receptor beta chain with its context. No antigen is known for it. This sample stems from a study of monozygotic twins with inflammatory bowel disease. Study-level findings and limits: Support was absent for any single strong signal or clonotype linked to IBD.

Per germline, CDR1 SGHRS and CDR2 YFSETQ. The CDR3 is made up of 15 amino acids. For every TCR library, approximately 4,000 ng of total RNA was used. Following a re-call of the 5' RACE reads, TCRdb has one entry per CDR3 protein and lacks DNA. The table lists 150,000 to 200,000 distinct CDR3 sequences, with approximately 7.4% in the top ten. V and J are TRBV5-1 and TRBJ1-2. This receptor was taken from a human donor with ulcerative colitis or Crohn's disease, or a healthy co-twin of an affected twin (not recorded which). Sequenced material: blood. CDR3 sequence: CASSLASSPPPSYTF.